The 22 T cell receptor beta chains in this list originate from one sample, sequenced in a study of vaccination and CD4 T cells after COVID-19. Treatment described: roughly nine-day PBMC culture with coronavirus spike peptide pools or control peptides (ViraFEST assay). Sequenced with the Oncomine TCR Beta short-read assay was DNA taken from cultured CD4+ T cells. Each CDR3 protein gets one entry after TCRdb re-called the PCR reads with MiXCR. The sample yields around 4,000 distinct CDR3 sequences, roughly 21% seen once. These receptors' antigens are unknown. The sequenced sample consisted of CD4+ T cells from blood, cultured in vitro. The receptors stem from a human donor who had recovered from COVID-19.

This clonotype came up a few times. V and J are TRBV5-4 and TRBJ1-2; 7 positions agree with TRBD1. After removal of 6 bases from V and 5 bases from J, the junction contained 7 bases not matched to a gene. Germline assignment: CDR1 SGHNT and CDR2 YYREEE (reference sequence). The CDR3 has 13 residues. CDR3 nucleotide sequence: TGTGCCAGCACAACCGGGACAGAGTATGGCTACACCTTC. Translating gives CASTTGTEYGYTF.

The chain has TRBV18 and TRBJ2-7; D is possibly TRBD2 (6 bases). The V gene lost 6 bases and the J gene lost 5 bases, with 11 bases spanning the gap. The CDR3 sequence is 12 residues long. The V gene's germline CDR1 is KGHSH and CDR2 LQKENI. The CDR3 nucleotides are TGTGCCAGCTCCCCCGGGGAGGACGAGCAGTACTTC. This translates into CASSPGEDEQYF. The variable domain in full, completed from reference TRBV18 and TRBJ2-7, reads NAGVMQNPRHLVRRRGQEARLRCSPMKGHSHVYWYRQLPEEGLKFMVYLQKENIIDESGMPKERFSAEFPKEGPSILRIQQVVRGDSAAYFCASSPGEDEQYFGPGTRLTVT.

The V and J genes are TRBV7-8 and TRBJ2-3, with 7 bases aligning to TRBD1. Per the germline V gene, CDR1 is SGHVS and CDR2 is FQNEAQ. The CDR3 runs to 16 residues. J gave up 2 bases and V 1 base, and 6 bases lay outside the gene matches. CDR3 sequence (DNA): TGTGCCAGCAGCTTAGTTTGGGACAGCCCCACAGATACGCAGTATTTT. This gives the protein CASSLVWDSPTDTQYF. Full variable domain (rest looked up from reference TRBV7-8 and TRBJ2-3): GAGVSQSPRYKVAKRGQDVALRCDPISGHVSLFWYQQALGQGPEFLTYFQNEAQLDKSGLPSDRFFAERPEGSVSTLKIQRTQQEDSAVYLCASSLVWDSPTDTQYFGPGTRLTVL.

This clonotype is labeled medium-sized. The V call is TRBV6-1, the J call TRBJ2-7; perhaps TRBD1 as D (6 bases). The CDR3 length is 14 residues. Germline V gene sequence: CDR1 MNHNS, CDR2 SASEGT. Trimming stripped 7 bases from V and 6 bases from J, with 19 bases between. The CDR3 is CASIWTPGAGEQYF. CDR3 nucleotide sequence: TGTGCCAGCATTTGGACTCCAGGGGCGGGCGAGCAGTACTTC.

V is TRBV24-1 and J is TRBJ2-7; D call uncertain. Germline V gene lookup returns CDR1 KGHDR and CDR2 SFDVKD. CDR3 size: 15 residues. Trimming took off 1 base at V and 4 bases at J, with 13 bases between the two ends. The CDR3 DNA is TGTGCCACCAGTGATTTCAGGACGTCAAATTACGAGCAGTACTTC. Translating gives CATSDFRTSNYEQYF.

As DNA, the CDR3 is TGTGCCAGCTCACCGTTTCAGCCCTCCTACGAGCAGTACTTC. Translated, it gives CASSPFQPSYEQYF. This sequence joins TRBV18 and TRBJ2-7; D is unresolved. Between the trimmed V and J ends, which lost 3 bases and 0 bases, there was a span of 9 bases. Germline-derived CDR1 and CDR2 are KGHSH and LQKENI. The CDR3 consists of 14 residues.

The J gene is TRBJ1-1, the V gene TRBV2; D perhaps matches TRBD1 (5 bases). Germline V gene lookup returns CDR1 SNHLY and CDR2 FYNNEI. This CDR3 is 13 amino acids long. Trimming took off 7 bases at V and 4 bases at J, with 13 bases between the two ends. CDR3 amino acids: CASNRGSVTEAFF. DNA for the CDR3: TGTGCCAGCAATAGGGGATCAGTCACTGAAGCTTTCTTT.

This clonotype was picked up a small number of times. The chain links TRBV6-1 to TRBJ2-1; D possibly corresponds to TRBD2 (7 bases). With 5 bases removed from V and 7 bases from J, the gap between germline ends came to 21 bases. There are 16 residues in the CDR3. From germline, CDR1 is MNHNS and CDR2 SASEGT. CDR3 in amino acids: CASSHLWGGSGNEQFF. DNA of the CDR3: TGTGCCAGCAGTCACCTGTGGGGGGGCTCGGGGAATGAGCAGTTCTTC.

Relative to its sample, this clonotype is medium-sized (0.01 to 0.1%). CDR3 DNA: TGTGCCAGCAGTGTCTTCGAGACAGGGGGGTCCTACGAGCAGTACTTC. Residues: CASSVFETGGSYEQYF. The chain combines TRBV2 with TRBJ2-7; 9 bases fit TRBD1. The V gene's germline CDR1 is SNHLY and CDR2 FYNNEI. There are 16 residues in the CDR3. The V gene end was trimmed by 4 bases and the J gene end by 1 base; junction bases not matched to a gene: 8.

By sample fraction, this clonotype is medium-sized. The J gene is TRBJ1-2, the V gene TRBV7-6; 9 nucleotides match TRBD1. Germline V gene sequence: CDR1 SGHVS, CDR2 FNYEAQ. There are 14 residues in the CDR3. The V gene end was trimmed by 0 bases and the J gene end by 8 bases; junction bases not matched to a gene: 4. The CDR3: CASSLAGDRVGYTF. The CDR3 nucleotides are TGTGCCAGCAGCTTAGCGGGGGACAGGGTCGGCTACACCTTC.

This clonotype was counted only a few times. CDR3 sequence reads: CATSSPGGPQETQYF. In nucleotides, the CDR3 is TGTGCCACCAGCAGTCCCGGGGGGCCCCAAGAGACCCAGTACTTC. This rearrangement joins TRBV15 to TRBJ2-5; D perhaps matches TRBD2 (7 bases). Per germline, CDR1 LNHNV and CDR2 YYDKDF (reference sequence). The CDR3 has 15 amino acids. The V and J ends lost 3 bases and 1 base respectively, with 12 bases between them.

By share of the sample, this clonotype is large. The chain links TRBV20-1 to TRBJ2-2; 12 bases are a match to TRBD1. V lost 6 bases, J lost 4 bases, and 6 bases stayed unmatched. The germline CDR1 and CDR2 sequences are DFQATT and SNEGSKA (reference sequence). The CDR3 consists of 15 residues. The CDR3 protein is CSARGQGALTGELFF. CDR3 DNA sequence: TGCAGTGCCAGGGGACAGGGGGCACTCACCGGGGAGCTGTTTTTT.

This clonotype is deemed medium-sized (0.01 to 0.1%). This chain links TRBV6-1 with TRBJ2-3; maybe TRBD2 (8 bases). Between the trimmed V and J ends, which lost 5 bases and 6 bases, there was a span of 21 bases. There are 16 residues in the CDR3. Germline V gene sequence: CDR1 MNHNS, CDR2 SASEGT. CDR3 nucleotide sequence: TGTGCCAGCAGTAGAGGGGGCGGGGGGCTTGGCGATACGCAGTATTTT. This translates into CASSRGGGGLGDTQYF.

The chain uses TRBV5-1 and TRBJ2-7; D might be TRBD1 (5 bases). In germline, CDR1 is SGHRS, CDR2 YFSETQ. The V gene lost 7 bases and the J gene lost 3 bases, with 11 bases spanning the gap. This CDR3 region has 12 residues. CDR3: CASRQGDYEQYF. In DNA form, the CDR3 reads TGCGCCAGCCGTCAGGGCGACTACGAGCAGTACTTC.

The genes are TRBV7-8 and TRBJ1-5; TRBD1 might be the D (6 bases). V lost 0 bases and J lost 5, with 11 bases in between. The CDR3 sequence is 15 residues long. Germline V gene data show CDR1 as SGHVS and CDR2 as FQNEAQ. Here the CDR3 DNA reads TGTGCCAGCAGCTTAGCCTTGGACAGATATCAGCCCCAGCATTTT. The encoded protein is CASSLALDRYQPQHF. Based on the CDR3 plus reference TRBV7-8 and TRBJ1-5, the full variable domain is GAGVSQSPRYKVAKRGQDVALRCDPISGHVSLFWYQQALGQGPEFLTYFQNEAQLDKSGLPSDRFFAERPEGSVSTLKIQRTQQEDSAVYLCASSLALDRYQPQHFGDGTRLSIL.

By sample share, this clonotype is medium-sized (0.01 to 0.1%). This rearrangement joins TRBV20-1 to TRBJ2-1; a possible D gene is TRBD1 (7 bases). The CDR3 is 13 residues long. CDR1 and CDR2 (germline): DFQATT, SNEGSKA (reference sequence). Trimming removed 5 bases from V and 9 bases from J, with 17 bases in between. The CDR3 DNA reads as TGCAGTGCTCGATCCCAGGGGGGCGGTGAGCAGTTCTTC. Residues: CSARSQGGGEQFF.

In its sample, this clonotype was seen a few times. V gene TRBV6-1 combines with J gene TRBJ1-4; 12 bases fit TRBD1. This CDR3 contains 13 residues. Losses at the gene ends were 10 bases for V and 8 bases for J; bases not matched to a gene: 5. Germline CDR1 MNHNS, CDR2 SASEGT. The CDR3 protein is CAIAGTGGEKLFF. CDR3 sequence (DNA): TGTGCCATTGCCGGGACAGGGGGCGAAAAACTGTTTTTT.

This clonotype was recorded a few times. The V call is TRBV20-1, the J call TRBJ2-3; D perhaps matches TRBD1 (6 bases). Germline lookup yields CDR1 DFQATT and CDR2 SNEGSKA (reference sequence). The CDR3 is 15 residues long. V lost 1 base and J lost 4, with 15 bases in between. The CDR3 is CSARGGPGSADTQYF. The CDR3 bases are TGCAGTGCTAGAGGGGGGCCAGGGTCGGCAGATACGCAGTATTTT.

This clonotype is labeled as medium-sized. The genes are TRBV6-1 and TRBJ1-1; D is ambiguous. Germline loops: CDR1 MNHNS, CDR2 SASEGT. V lost 6 bases, J lost 0 bases, and 8 bases lay in between. The CDR3 has 13 residues. CDR3 bases: TGTGCCAGCAGGTCAGCAGTGAACACTGAAGCTTTCTTT. Protein sequence: CASRSAVNTEAFF.

This clonotype is judged medium-sized. This chain uses TRBV11-2 with TRBJ2-5; TRBD2 might be the D (5 bases). The CDR3 is 16 residues long. V was clipped by 2 bases and J by 1 base, with 14 bases between them. From germline, CDR1 is SGHAT and CDR2 FQNNGV. CDR3 protein: CASSLMARLTQETQYF. Here the CDR3 DNA reads TGTGCCAGCAGCTTAATGGCCAGACTAACCCAAGAGACCCAGTACTTC.

The V call is TRBV12-3 or TRBV12-4, the J call TRBJ2-2, with D hard to call. The CDR3 has 16 amino acids. Trimming pared 6 bases from V and 0 bases from J, leaving 14 bases between. The CDR3 here is CASSRRRRTNTGELFF. The CDR3 nucleotides read TGTGCCAGCAGCCGCCGTCGCCGGACGAACACCGGGGAGCTGTTTTTT.

In its sample, this clonotype ranks as medium-sized. This chain links TRBV20-1 with TRBJ1-6; D not resolved. The germline V and J ends were trimmed by 5 bases and 0 bases, with 14 bases remaining between them. This CDR3 comprises 16 residues. Germline V gives CDR1 DFQATT, CDR2 SNEGSKA (reference sequence). The CDR3 region has the DNA TGCAGTGCTCCAATTTCCAGCGGCTCCTATAATTCACCCCTCCACTTT. As protein: CSAPISSGSYNSPLHF.